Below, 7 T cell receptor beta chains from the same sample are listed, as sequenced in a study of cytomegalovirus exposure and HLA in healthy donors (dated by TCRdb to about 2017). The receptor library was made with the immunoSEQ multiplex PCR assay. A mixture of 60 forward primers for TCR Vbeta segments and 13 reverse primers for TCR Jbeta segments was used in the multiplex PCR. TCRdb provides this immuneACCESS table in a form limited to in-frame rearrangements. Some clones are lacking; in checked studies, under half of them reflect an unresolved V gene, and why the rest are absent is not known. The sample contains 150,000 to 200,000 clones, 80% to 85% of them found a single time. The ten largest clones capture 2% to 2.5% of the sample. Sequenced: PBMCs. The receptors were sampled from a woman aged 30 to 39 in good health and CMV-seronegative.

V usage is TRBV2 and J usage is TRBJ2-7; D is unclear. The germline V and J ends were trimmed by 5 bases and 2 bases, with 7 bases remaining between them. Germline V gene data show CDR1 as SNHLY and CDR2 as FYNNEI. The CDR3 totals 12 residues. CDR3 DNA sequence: TGTGCCAGCAGTTTCGGAGCCTACGAGCAGTACTTC. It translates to CASSFGAYEQYF.

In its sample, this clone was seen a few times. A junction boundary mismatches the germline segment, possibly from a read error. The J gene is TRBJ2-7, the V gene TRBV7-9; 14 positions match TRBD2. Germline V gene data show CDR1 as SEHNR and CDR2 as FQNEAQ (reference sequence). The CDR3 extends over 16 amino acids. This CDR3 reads CSSSSGLAGVWGEQYF. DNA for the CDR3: TGTTCCAGCAGCTCGGGACTAGCGGGAGTTTGGGGCGAGCAGTACTTC.

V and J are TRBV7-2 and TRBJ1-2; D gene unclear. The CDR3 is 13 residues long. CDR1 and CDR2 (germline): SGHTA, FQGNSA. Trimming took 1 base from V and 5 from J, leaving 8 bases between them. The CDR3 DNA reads TGTGCCAGCAGCTTAGGGTCAGCGTATGGCTACACCTTC. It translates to CASSLGSAYGYTF. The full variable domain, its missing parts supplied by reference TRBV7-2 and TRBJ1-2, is GAGVSQSPSNKVTEKGKDVELRCDPISGHTALYWYRQSLGQGLEFLIYFQGNSAPDKSGLPSDRFSAERTGGSVSTLTIQRTQQEDSAVYLCASSLGSAYGYTFGSGTRLTVV.

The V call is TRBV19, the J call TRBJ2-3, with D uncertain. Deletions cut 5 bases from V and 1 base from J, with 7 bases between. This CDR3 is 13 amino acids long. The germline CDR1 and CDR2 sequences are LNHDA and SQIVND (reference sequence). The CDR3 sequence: CASSSIGTDTQYF. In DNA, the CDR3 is TGTGCCAGTAGTTCTATTGGCACAGATACGCAGTATTTT.

CDR3 sequence (DNA): TGTGCCAGCAGCGAGGGGGGACAGAACTACGAGCAGTACTTC. Protein: CASSEGGQNYEQYF. The chain uses TRBV2 and TRBJ2-7; possibly TRBD1 for D (7 bases). Trimming removed 6 bases at V and 3 bases at J, with 15 bases between. The CDR3 totals 14 residues. The germline V gene encodes CDR1 SNHLY and CDR2 FYNNEI.

The DNA of the CDR3 is TGCGCCAGCAGCCAAGGATTCAGGGGGCGAAATGAAAAACTGTTTTTT. It specifies CASSQGFRGRNEKLFF. This chain connects TRBV4-3 to TRBJ1-4; 8 bases match TRBD1. Germline V gene sequence: CDR1 LGHNA, CDR2 YSLEER. This CDR3 has 16 amino acids. J gave up 5 bases and V 1 base, and 6 bases lay outside the gene matches.

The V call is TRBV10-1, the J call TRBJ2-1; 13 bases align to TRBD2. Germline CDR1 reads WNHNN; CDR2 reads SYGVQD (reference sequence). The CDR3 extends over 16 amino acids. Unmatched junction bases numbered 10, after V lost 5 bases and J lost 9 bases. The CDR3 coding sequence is TGCGCCAGCAGTATAGGACTAGCGGGGGCAACGGGTGAGCAGTTCTTC. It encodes CASSIGLAGATGEQFF.